These T cell receptor beta chains were read from a single sample in a study of shared clonotypes between healthy human individuals. Generated by immunoSEQ multiplex PCR, the TCRdb table keeps only in-frame clones and is missing some. The sample consists of about 460,000 clones, over 60% of them appearing once. The sample taken for sequencing was PBMCs. Receptors originate from a woman between 40 and 55 years old in good health. Some clones in this sample may be carry-over from other donors' samples. The CDR3 runs from the conserved cysteine through the conserved F or W. Fields, in order: J gene, clone size, D gene, V gene, CDR3 DNA, CDR3 protein. D genes are given only for firm matches. The size entry is marked missing in some rows and otherwise reads once, few, many or a size class.

j_call: TRBJ2-2
clone_size: NA
d_call: TRBD2
v_call: TRBV6-6
cdr3_nt: TGTGCCAGCAGTTACGCGTCGGGAGGGAACACCGGGGAGCTGTTTTTT
cdr3_aa: CASSYASGGNTGELFF

j_call: TRBJ2-2
clone_size: once
d_call: TRBD2
v_call: TRBV5-1
cdr3_nt: TGCGCCAGCAGCGGTACTAGCGGGGACACCGGGGAGCTGTTTTTT
cdr3_aa: CASSGTSGDTGELFF

j_call: TRBJ2-5
clone_size: NA
d_call: TRBD1
v_call: TRBV2
cdr3_nt: TGTGCCAGCAAGGGACAGCCTGAGGAGACCCAGTACTTC
cdr3_aa: CASKGQPEETQYF

j_call: TRBJ2-7
clone_size: NA
d_call: NA
v_call: TRBV28
cdr3_nt: TGTGCCAGCAGTTCAAGGGACATAACCTACGAGCAGTACTTC
cdr3_aa: CASSSRDITYEQYF

j_call: TRBJ2-3
clone_size: once
d_call: NA
v_call: TRBV5-4
cdr3_nt: TGTGCCAGCAGTCAGGACAGCACAGATACGCAGTATTTT
cdr3_aa: CASSQDSTDTQYF

j_call: TRBJ1-1
clone_size: NA
d_call: NA
v_call: TRBV5-4
cdr3_nt: TGTGCCAGCAGCTTGAGCGCGGGGCCGGGCACTGAAGCTTTCTTT
cdr3_aa: CASSLSAGPGTEAFF

j_call: TRBJ2-2
clone_size: NA
d_call: NA
v_call: TRBV5-1
cdr3_nt: TGCGCCAGCAGCTTGTACTCCGGGGGCGCCTCCGGGGAGCTGTTTTTT
cdr3_aa: CASSLYSGGASGELFF

j_call: TRBJ2-3
clone_size: NA
d_call: TRBD2
v_call: TRBV19
cdr3_nt: TGTGCCAGTAGGACGACTAGCGGGATCACAGATACGCAGTATTTT
cdr3_aa: CASRTTSGITDTQYF

j_call: TRBJ2-7
clone_size: NA
d_call: TRBD1
v_call: TRBV4-1
cdr3_nt: TGCGCCAGCAGCCAACCGACAGGGGGCAACGAGCAGTACTTC
cdr3_aa: CASSQPTGGNEQYF

j_call: TRBJ2-3
clone_size: NA
d_call: NA
v_call: TRBV28
cdr3_nt: TGTGCCAGTAAGGACGGCAGCACAGATACGCAGTATTTT
cdr3_aa: CASKDGSTDTQYF

j_call: TRBJ2-5
clone_size: once
d_call: TRBD2
v_call: TRBV7-9
cdr3_nt: TGTGCCAGCAGCCCCAATCTAGCGGGAGTTGAGACCCAGTACTTC
cdr3_aa: CASSPNLAGVETQYF

j_call: TRBJ1-5
clone_size: NA
d_call: NA
v_call: TRBV28
cdr3_nt: TGTGCCAGCAGTTTTGAACTCTGGGGAGGCCTCCAGCCCCAGCATTTT
cdr3_aa: CASSFELWGGLQPQHF

j_call: TRBJ2-2
clone_size: NA
d_call: TRBD2
v_call: TRBV30
cdr3_nt: TGTGCCTGGAGCTCGGGACTAGCGAACACCGGGGAGCTGTTTTTT
cdr3_aa: CAWSSGLANTGELFF

j_call: TRBJ2-3
clone_size: NA
d_call: TRBD2
v_call: TRBV4-2
cdr3_nt: TGTGCCAGCAGCCAGGGGGGAGCGGGAATCGGAGATACGCAGTATTTT
cdr3_aa: CASSQGGAGIGDTQYF

j_call: TRBJ2-5
clone_size: NA
d_call: NA
v_call: TRBV7-2
cdr3_nt: TGTGCCAGCAGCCGCACGGACACTATAGAGACCCAGTACTTC
cdr3_aa: CASSRTDTIETQYF

j_call: TRBJ2-7
clone_size: NA
d_call: TRBD2
v_call: TRBV4-2
cdr3_nt: TGTGCCAGCAGCCAAGATACCCGGGGGGAGCGGGGTGCCTACGAGCAGTACTTC
cdr3_aa: CASSQDTRGERGAYEQYF

j_call: TRBJ2-1
clone_size: NA
d_call: TRBD2
v_call: TRBV6-4
cdr3_nt: TGTGCCAGCCGAAGGACTAGCGGTTCGGGTTTTTGGTTCTTC
cdr3_aa: CASRRTSGSGFWFF

j_call: TRBJ1-2
clone_size: few
d_call: NA
v_call: TRBV20-1
cdr3_nt: TGCACCGCAGACGAGTATGGCTACACCTTC
cdr3_aa: CTADEYGYTF

j_call: TRBJ1-1
clone_size: NA
d_call: NA
v_call: TRBV30
cdr3_nt: TGTGCCTGGAGGAATCTGAACACTGAAGCTTTCTTT
cdr3_aa: CAWRNLNTEAFF

j_call: TRBJ2-7
clone_size: NA
d_call: NA
v_call: TRBV11-2
cdr3_nt: TGTGCCAGCAGCTCGCCGGGGTCTAGCTCCTACGAGCAGTACTTC
cdr3_aa: CASSSPGSSSYEQYF

j_call: TRBJ1-2
clone_size: NA
d_call: NA
v_call: TRBV4-1
cdr3_nt: TGCGCCAGCAGCCAAGACCCACAGGGATACTATGGCTACACCTTC
cdr3_aa: CASSQDPQGYYGYTF

j_call: TRBJ2-7
clone_size: NA
d_call: TRBD1
v_call: TRBV5-1
cdr3_nt: TGCGCCAGCAGCCCGAGTCCGGGACAGGTAGAAGAGCAGTACTTC
cdr3_aa: CASSPSPGQVEEQYF

j_call: TRBJ1-2
clone_size: NA
d_call: TRBD1
v_call: TRBV5-5
cdr3_nt: TGTGCCAGCAGCTTCAGGGGGCAGAGCTATGGCTACACCTTC
cdr3_aa: CASSFRGQSYGYTF

j_call: TRBJ2-7
clone_size: NA
d_call: TRBD1
v_call: TRBV5-1
cdr3_nt: TGCGCCAGCAGCGCGGGACAGGGGATTTACGAGCAGTACTTC
cdr3_aa: CASSAGQGIYEQYF

j_call: TRBJ1-1
clone_size: few
d_call: NA
v_call: TRBV28
cdr3_nt: TGTGCCAGCAGCCCGGCGGGCAACTTGAACACTGAAGCTTTCTTT
cdr3_aa: CASSPAGNLNTEAFF

j_call: TRBJ1-2
clone_size: few
d_call: TRBD1
v_call: TRBV7-9
cdr3_nt: TGTGCCAGCAGCGACGAGAGAGGGGCAGGGGGCGTCCGGTATGGCTACACCTTC
cdr3_aa: CASSDERGAGGVRYGYTF

j_call: TRBJ2-1
clone_size: NA
d_call: TRBD2
v_call: TRBV28
cdr3_nt: TGTGCCAGCAGTTCCCTACTAGCGGGAAGGCGCGATGAGCAGTTCTTC
cdr3_aa: CASSSLLAGRRDEQFF

j_call: TRBJ1-4
clone_size: many
d_call: TRBD1
v_call: TRBV5-1
cdr3_nt: TGCGCCAGCAGCTTGGCCGGGACAGGGGAAGAAAAACTGTTTTTT
cdr3_aa: CASSLAGTGEEKLFF

j_call: TRBJ2-7
clone_size: NA
d_call: TRBD2
v_call: TRBV30
cdr3_nt: TGTGCCTGGGGACTAGCGGGACCCTACGAGCAGTACTTC
cdr3_aa: CAWGLAGPYEQYF

j_call: TRBJ1-5
clone_size: NA
d_call: NA
v_call: TRBV27
cdr3_nt: TGTGCCAGCAGTTTATCCCTTTCTCAGCCCCAGCATTTT
cdr3_aa: CASSLSLSQPQHF

j_call: TRBJ1-2
clone_size: NA
d_call: NA
v_call: TRBV28
cdr3_nt: TGTGCCAGCAGGGGAGATAGGTGGGGCTACACCTTC
cdr3_aa: CASRGDRWGYTF

j_call: TRBJ2-5
clone_size: NA
d_call: NA
v_call: TRBV7-7
cdr3_nt: TGTGCTAGCAGCGTAGGAGGGACCAGGAGGACAGAGACCCAGTACTTC
cdr3_aa: CASSVGGTRRTETQYF

j_call: TRBJ2-3
clone_size: few
d_call: TRBD2
v_call: TRBV14
cdr3_nt: TGTGCCAGCAGCCTTCTAGCGGGAGCCGGTGATACGCAGTATTTT
cdr3_aa: CASSLLAGAGDTQYF

j_call: TRBJ2-2
clone_size: NA
d_call: NA
v_call: TRBV7-2
cdr3_nt: TGTGCCAGCAGCCTAGGGGGGCAGCGGACCGGGGAGCTGTTTTTT
cdr3_aa: CASSLGGQRTGELFF

j_call: TRBJ2-1
clone_size: NA
d_call: NA
v_call: TRBV7-9
cdr3_nt: TGTGCCAGCATCTTGGCTCCGGCCCTAGCCTTAGGTAATGAGCAGTTCTTC
cdr3_aa: CASILAPALALGNEQFF

j_call: TRBJ1-2
clone_size: NA
d_call: NA
v_call: TRBV5-4
cdr3_nt: TGTGCCAGCAGCGACCAGGGCTATGGCTACACCTTC
cdr3_aa: CASSDQGYGYTF

j_call: TRBJ1-2
clone_size: NA
d_call: NA
v_call: TRBV28
cdr3_nt: TGTGCCAGCACCCTGCCGGCGGGGGCGGGTGGCTACACCTTC
cdr3_aa: CASTLPAGAGGYTF

j_call: TRBJ2-7
clone_size: NA
d_call: TRBD2
v_call: TRBV7-9
cdr3_nt: TGTGCCAGCAGCTTGGGGGGGAGCGTTTACGAGCAGTACTTC
cdr3_aa: CASSLGGSVYEQYF

j_call: TRBJ1-4
clone_size: NA
d_call: NA
v_call: TRBV6-1
cdr3_nt: TGTGCCAGCAGTGAAGCAGGTGGGGGAGGCGAAAAACTGTTTTTT
cdr3_aa: CASSEAGGGGEKLFF

j_call: TRBJ2-1
clone_size: NA
d_call: NA
v_call: TRBV11-2
cdr3_nt: TGTGCCAGCGCCTCGCCGGCAAGCCAGGGGTACAATGAGCAGTTCTTC
cdr3_aa: CASASPASQGYNEQFF

j_call: TRBJ1-4
clone_size: NA
d_call: NA
v_call: TRBV5-1
cdr3_nt: TGCGCCAGCCGCCGACAGCCAACTAATGAAAAACTGTTTTTT
cdr3_aa: CASRRQPTNEKLFF

j_call: TRBJ2-1
clone_size: NA
d_call: NA
v_call: TRBV6-1
cdr3_nt: TGTGCCAGCAGTGAAGGGTCCGGTCCGGACATCTTC
cdr3_aa: CASSEGSGPDIF

j_call: TRBJ2-5
clone_size: NA
d_call: NA
v_call: TRBV5-1
cdr3_nt: TGCGCCAGCAGCTTGGAGGGGGATCAAGAGACCCAGTACTTC
cdr3_aa: CASSLEGDQETQYF

j_call: TRBJ2-3
clone_size: NA
d_call: TRBD2
v_call: TRBV5-4
cdr3_nt: TGTGCCAGCAGCTTTGTCGCCGGACTAGCGGGAGGGACAGATACGCAGTATTTT
cdr3_aa: CASSFVAGLAGGTDTQYF

j_call: TRBJ1-2
clone_size: NA
d_call: NA
v_call: TRBV20-1
cdr3_nt: TGCAGTGGATTCCAGGATGGCTACACCTTC
cdr3_aa: CSGFQDGYTF

j_call: TRBJ2-1
clone_size: NA
d_call: NA
v_call: TRBV20-1
cdr3_nt: TGCAGTGCTAGAAGGGGTCGTGAGCAGTTCTTC
cdr3_aa: CSARRGREQFF

j_call: TRBJ2-5
clone_size: NA
d_call: TRBD2
v_call: TRBV5-1
cdr3_nt: TGCGCCAGCAGCTCGACTAGCGGGACTGAGACCCAGTACTTC
cdr3_aa: CASSSTSGTETQYF

j_call: TRBJ2-3
clone_size: NA
d_call: NA
v_call: TRBV5-4
cdr3_nt: TGTGCCAGCAGACCGGGCGGGGGCACAGATACGCAGTATTTT
cdr3_aa: CASRPGGGTDTQYF

j_call: TRBJ2-7
clone_size: NA
d_call: TRBD2
v_call: TRBV11-2
cdr3_nt: TGTGCCAGCAGCCGATCCGGGACTAGCGGGAGGGCGGGCGAGCAGTACTTC
cdr3_aa: CASSRSGTSGRAGEQYF

j_call: TRBJ2-3
clone_size: NA
d_call: NA
v_call: TRBV5-1
cdr3_nt: TGCGCCAGCAGCTTGGCCCTCGTCGTAGATACGCAGTATTTT
cdr3_aa: CASSLALVVDTQYF